This is a list of T cell receptor beta chains from one sample in a study of cytomegalovirus exposure and HLA in healthy donors. Measured with immunoSEQ multiplex PCR; TCRdb has only the in-frame clones, and not every one. The sample yields about 160,000 clones, 86% seen once. Sequencing used PBMCs. All receptors come from a woman younger than 35 in good health and CMV-seronegative. The CDR3 runs from the conserved cysteine through the conserved F or W. Each record gives: V gene, D gene, J gene, CDR3 protein. A D gene is named only where the DNA matches it firmly.

>TRBV5-1|TRBD2|TRBJ2-7
CASSLGLAGGDYEQYF
>TRBV19|TRBD2|TRBJ2-1
CASSILAGGGEQFF
>TRBV30|TRBD1|TRBJ1-1
CAWNRGKTEAFF
>TRBV5-1|NA|TRBJ2-7
CASSLTLTSGEQYF
>TRBV6-1|TRBD1|TRBJ2-7
CASRAGQGSTYEQYF
>TRBV5-1|TRBD2|TRBJ2-3
CASSTPSGGTDTQYF
>TRBV9|TRBD1|TRBJ1-4
CASQGGNEKLFF
>TRBV5-5|TRBD1|TRBJ1-1
CASSFQGGTTEAFF
>TRBV7-8|TRBD1|TRBJ1-5
CASSLTGGLRPQHF
>TRBV7-9|TRBD1|TRBJ1-2
CALEGNTGGSPNYGYTF
>TRBV2|NA|TRBJ1-2
CASSEREGNYGYTF
>TRBV29-1|TRBD1|TRBJ1-4
CSVEDTGGGEKLFF
>TRBV15|NA|TRBJ2-7
CATSRDGGHVNEQYF
>TRBV7-9|NA|TRBJ2-5
CASSLGRDPTQETQYF
>TRBV7-2|TRBD1|TRBJ1-3
CASSFQGAENTIYF
>TRBV4-1|NA|TRBJ1-1
CASSPTGLNTEAFF
>TRBV19|TRBD1|TRBJ2-7
CASMGQAGQYF
>TRBV30|NA|TRBJ1-2
CAWGAIYGYTF
>TRBV4-1|TRBD2|TRBJ2-3
CASSNLAVLTDTQYF
>TRBV28|NA|TRBJ2-7
CASSSTGTGPSYEQYF
>TRBV9|NA|TRBJ2-1
CASSVVSREWNEQFF
>TRBV25-1|TRBD1|TRBJ1-1
CASSELTGKPQAFF
>TRBV6-6|TRBD1|TRBJ1-5
CASSLGQGVSQPQHF
>TRBV2|NA|TRBJ1-5
CASSSGSSNQPQHF
>TRBV18|NA|TRBJ1-3
CASSLQRQTGGNTIYF
>TRBV19|TRBD2|TRBJ2-3
CASSSGRASTADTQYF
>TRBV29-1|TRBD2|TRBJ2-7
CSVGTSFDEQYF
>TRBV5-8|NA|TRBJ1-4
CASSLQGRTNEKLFF
>TRBV5-1|TRBD1|TRBJ2-5
CASSGGQAQETQYF
>TRBV6-1|NA|TRBJ1-5
CASSDGRADQPQHF
>TRBV5-1|NA|TRBJ2-3
CASSSLGAITDTQYF
>TRBV9|TRBD1|TRBJ1-1
CASSGGQGMNTEAFF
>TRBV6-5|NA|TRBJ2-7
CASSPRDLYEQYF
>TRBV27|TRBD1|TRBJ1-2
CASSRDRGSYGYTF
>TRBV4-1|NA|TRBJ1-1
CASSQPGGNTEAFF
>TRBV11-2|TRBD2|TRBJ2-3
CASSPGLAGGDTQYF